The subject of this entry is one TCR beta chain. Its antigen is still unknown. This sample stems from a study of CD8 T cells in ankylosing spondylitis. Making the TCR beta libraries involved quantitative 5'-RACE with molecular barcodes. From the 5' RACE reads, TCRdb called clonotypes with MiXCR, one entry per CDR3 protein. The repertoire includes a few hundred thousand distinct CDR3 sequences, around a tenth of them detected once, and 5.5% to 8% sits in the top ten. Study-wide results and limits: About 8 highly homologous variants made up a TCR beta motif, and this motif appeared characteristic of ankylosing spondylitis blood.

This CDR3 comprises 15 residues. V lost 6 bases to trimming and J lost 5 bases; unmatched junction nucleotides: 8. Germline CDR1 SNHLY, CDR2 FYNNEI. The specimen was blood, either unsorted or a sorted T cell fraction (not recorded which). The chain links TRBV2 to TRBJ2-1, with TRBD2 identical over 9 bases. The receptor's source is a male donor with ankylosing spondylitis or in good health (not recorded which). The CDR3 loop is CASRYGTSRNNEQFF. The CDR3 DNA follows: TGTGCCAGCAGGTACGGGACTAGCAGAAACAATGAGCAGTTCTTC.